These 17 T cell receptor beta chains were all obtained from the same sample, sequenced in a study of shared clonotypes between healthy human individuals. TCRdb keeps only in-frame clones here, not all; method: immunoSEQ multiplex PCR. The profile shows hundreds of thousands of clones, roughly 70% of them singletons. Sequenced: memory CD4+ T cells sorted from blood. The sample's subset: CD45RA-negative fraction. The source is a woman in her twenties or thirties in good health.

The rearrangement links TRBV29-1 to TRBJ2-3; TRBD1 matches at 7 bases. Germline V gives CDR1 SQVTM, CDR2 ANQGSEA. With 5 bases clipped from V and 0 bases from J, the junction kept 5 bases outside the gene matches. This CDR3 is built from 14 residues. CDR3 amino acids: CSVPTGASTDTQYF. CDR3 DNA: TGCAGCGTTCCTACAGGGGCTAGCACAGATACGCAGTATTTT.

This chain connects TRBV29-1 to TRBJ1-1; 10 bases align to TRBD1. V dropped 7 bases and J dropped 3; count of bases not matched to a gene: 5. Germline V CDR1 and CDR2: SQVTM, ANQGSEA. The CDR3 is 13 residues long. In nucleotides, the CDR3 is TGCAGCGCCCCCGGGACAGGGGACACTGAAGCTTTCTTT. This encodes CSAPGTGDTEAFF.

V is TRBV19 and J is TRBJ2-4, with D unclear. The V end lost 5 bases, the J end lost 3 bases, and 11 bases lay between the germline ends. This CDR3 region has 14 residues. Per the germline V gene, CDR1 is LNHDA and CDR2 is SQIVND (reference sequence). The CDR3 DNA follows: TGTGCCAGTAGTTCGTGGGTGGGCAAAAACATTCAGTACTTC. Its translation: CASSSWVGKNIQYF.

Only a few counts were recorded for this clone. The chain recombines TRBV19 with TRBJ2-1; D call uncertain. Trimming left V 3 bases short and J 5 bases short, with 14 bases between. This CDR3 comprises 15 residues. Germline V gives CDR1 LNHDA, CDR2 SQIVND (reference sequence). The CDR3 coding sequence is TGTGCCAGTAGTATCGGAATTGGCGACCACAATGAGCAGTTCTTC. Translating gives CASSIGIGDHNEQFF.

This clone was counted only a few times. CDR3 nucleotides: TGCAGCGTCAACAGGGGCCCCGAGCAGTACTTC. Amino acids: CSVNRGPEQYF. V gene TRBV29-1 combines with J gene TRBJ2-7, with TRBD1 matching over 7 bases. V was pared by 6 bases and J by 6 bases, with 5 bases of the junction left unmatched. The CDR3 is 11 residues long. Per the germline V gene, CDR1 is SQVTM and CDR2 is ANQGSEA.

This chain uses TRBV28 with TRBJ2-7; a weak D match, TRBD2 (6 bases). The CDR3 sequence is 16 residues long. Per the germline V gene, CDR1 is MDHEN and CDR2 is SYDVKM. Trimming took off 5 bases at V and 2 bases at J, with 19 bases between the two ends. This chain's CDR3 is CASSRPHGGNPYEQYF. The CDR3 DNA reads as TGTGCCAGCAGTAGGCCCCACGGGGGAAACCCCTACGAGCAGTACTTC.

This clone was seen just once. The V gene is TRBV7-9, the J gene TRBJ1-2; D is undetermined. This CDR3 contains 14 residues. Germline V lookup: CDR1 SEHNR, CDR2 FQNEAQ (reference sequence). V was pared by 0 bases and J by 0 bases, with 5 bases between. Here the CDR3 DNA reads TGTGCCAGCAGCTTAGCGTCCTCTAACTATGGCTACACCTTC. Its protein is CASSLASSNYGYTF.

As DNA, the CDR3 is TGTGCCAGTAGTAGCGAAAGGACTAGCGTGTATGATACGCAGTATTTT. Translating gives CASSSERTSVYDTQYF. The V call is TRBV19, the J call TRBJ2-3; 9 bases line up with TRBD2. CDR3 length: 16 residues. V was pared by 4 bases and J by 6 bases, with 11 bases of the junction left unmatched. Germline-derived CDR1 and CDR2 are LNHDA and SQIVND (reference sequence).

The chain is built from TRBV28 and TRBJ2-6; D uncertain. This CDR3 is 15 amino acids long. Germline values: CDR1 MDHEN, CDR2 SYDVKM. V lost 7 bases and J 0 bases, leaving 10 bases between the germline ends. CDR3 region: CASKRHSSGANVLTF. The CDR3, as DNA: TGTGCCAGCAAACGTCATAGCTCTGGGGCCAACGTCCTGACTTTC.

The chain recombines TRBV19 with TRBJ1-2; tentative D call: TRBD1 (6 bases). V lost 2 bases and J 2 bases, leaving 9 bases between the germline ends. The germline CDR1 and CDR2 sequences are LNHDA and SQIVND (reference sequence). The CDR3 is made up of 14 amino acids. The CDR3 DNA is TGTGCCAGTAGTATATCCAGGGGAAACTATGGCTACACCTTC. It specifies CASSISRGNYGYTF.

J is TRBJ1-1 and V is TRBV5-6; D is undetermined. The CDR3 loop spans 17 amino acids. Trimming took off 0 bases at V and 4 bases at J, with 19 bases between the two ends. In germline, CDR1 is SGHDT, CDR2 YYEEEE. CDR3 bases: TGTGCCAGCAGCTTGGCGGGTGTGGCAAGACGGGGCACTGAAGCTTTCTTT. It encodes CASSLAGVARRGTEAFF.

This rearrangement joins TRBV18 to TRBJ2-1; D remains unclear. CDR1 and CDR2 (germline): KGHSH, LQKENI. Between the trimmed V and J ends, which lost 4 bases and 3 bases, there was a span of 7 bases. The CDR3 is 13 residues long. The CDR3 here is CASSLNRYNEQFF. The CDR3, as DNA: TGTGCCAGCTCACTTAACCGCTACAATGAGCAGTTCTTC.

The CDR3 DNA follows: TGTGCCAGCAGGGAGGAGGGAGGGGACACCGGGGAGCTGTTTTTT. Its protein is CASREEGGDTGELFF. V usage is TRBV5-4 and J usage is TRBJ2-2, with 7 nucleotides matching TRBD2. V shed 5 bases and J 3 bases; nucleotides not matched to a gene: 7. The CDR3 length is 15 residues. From germline, CDR1 is SGHNT and CDR2 YYREEE (reference sequence).

The table lists this clone with a count of one. The chain has TRBV10-3 and TRBJ2-1, with 8 bases aligning to TRBD2. CDR3 length equals 17 residues. V was clipped by 4 bases and J by 6 bases; unmatched bases: 14. In germline, CDR1 is ENHRY, CDR2 SYGVKD. CDR3 amino acids: CAISASGSGILGNEQFF. DNA of the CDR3: TGTGCCATCAGTGCGAGCGGGAGCGGGATTTTGGGCAATGAGCAGTTCTTC.

This chain connects TRBV28 to TRBJ2-7; 10 bases align to TRBD2. The germline gives CDR1 MDHEN, CDR2 SYDVKM. The CDR3 extends over 14 amino acids. With 4 bases clipped from V and 3 bases from J, the junction kept 3 bases outside the gene matches. DNA for the CDR3: TGTGCCAGCAGTTCTAGCGGGAGTTTCTACGAGCAGTACTTC. It translates to CASSSSGSFYEQYF. Variable domain in full (rest from reference TRBV28 and TRBJ2-7): DVKVTQSSRYLVKRTGEKVFLECVQDMDHENMFWYRQDPGLGLRLIYFSYDVKMKEKGDIPEGYSVSREKKERFSLILESASTNQTSMYLCASSSSGSFYEQYFGPGTRLTVT.

CDR3 coding DNA: TGTGCCAGCAGTCCACCTCAAGCCCACACGCAGTATTTT. Residues: CASSPPQAHTQYF. The chain is built from TRBV27 and TRBJ2-3; D gene uncertain. CDR1 is MNHEY and CDR2 is SMNVEV in the germline V gene (reference sequence). Trimming cost V 5 bases and J 9 bases, with 15 bases left between them. This CDR3 comprises 13 residues.

This rearrangement joins TRBV5-1 to TRBJ1-1; 7 nucleotides agree with TRBD1. Germline values: CDR1 SGHRS, CDR2 YFSETQ. This CDR3 is built from 14 residues. With V trimmed by 5 bases and J by 2 bases, 6 bases remained unmatched. CDR3: CASSIGTANTEAFF. The CDR3 DNA reads TGCGCCAGCAGTATCGGGACAGCCAACACTGAAGCTTTCTTT.